Following are 15 T cell receptor beta chains from one sample sequenced in a study of blood T cell repertoires in COVID-19. The protocol was immunoSEQ multiplex PCR, while the TCRdb copy is restricted to in-frame clones and leaves out a portion. The data contain 65,000 to 70,000 clones, approximately 86% of them seen just once; the ten biggest clones take up 15% to 20%. Sequenced sample: peripheral blood. All receptors derive from a man between 35 and 55 years old with COVID-19, enrolled during active disease.

This chain joins TRBV6-2 or TRBV6-3 and TRBJ2-1, with 10 bases matching TRBD2. From germline, CDR1 is MNHEY and CDR2 SVGEGT. V lost 5 bases and J lost 8; bases outside the gene matches: 9. This CDR3 comprises 15 residues. CDR3 in amino acids: CASSPGSGGVYEQFF. The DNA of the CDR3 is TGTGCCAGCAGTCCCGGGAGCGGGGGGGTGTATGAGCAGTTCTTC.

The J gene is TRBJ1-6, the V gene TRBV2, with D possibly matching TRBD1 (6 bases). V was clipped by 7 bases and J by 10 bases, with 17 bases between them. This CDR3 comprises 14 residues. Germline CDR1 SNHLY, CDR2 FYNNEI. CDR3 DNA: TGTGCCAGCATGCCGGGACACAAGGAGTCACCCCTCCACTTT. The encoded protein is CASMPGHKESPLHF.

This clone came up a few times. The V and J genes are TRBV10-3 and TRBJ2-1, with no clear D. The CDR3 runs to 11 residues. Germline CDR1 and CDR2: ENHRY and SYGVKD. V lost 6 bases, J lost 4 bases, and 4 bases lay in between. The CDR3, as DNA: TGTGCCATCAGCGGTTACAATGAGCAGTTCTTC. As protein: CAISGYNEQFF.

V is TRBV6-6 and J is TRBJ1-2, with 8 bases aligning to TRBD1. This CDR3 is built from 14 residues. Germline CDR1 MNHNY, CDR2 SVGAGI (reference sequence). The V segment lost 0 bases and the J segment 8 bases; nucleotides outside the gene matches: 5. CDR3 DNA sequence: TGTGCCAGCAGTTACTCGGAAGGACAGGGCGGCTACACCTTC. As protein: CASSYSEGQGGYTF.

Points on this clone: Other DNA sequences in this specimen translate into the identical CDR3. The chain carries TRBV6-5 and TRBJ1-6; possibly TRBD1 for D (5 bases). Germline values: CDR1 MNHEY, CDR2 SVGAGI. V lost 5 bases and J 7 bases, leaving 6 bases between the germline ends. The CDR3 runs 12 residues. For the CDR3, the DNA is TGTGCCAGCAGTAACAGGAATTCACCCCTCCACTTT. Translating it yields CASSNRNSPLHF.

The chain joins TRBV2 to TRBJ2-3; D ambiguous. V lost 10 bases and J 6 bases, leaving 11 bases between the germline ends. CDR1 is SNHLY and CDR2 is FYNNEI in the germline V gene. The CDR3 length is 11 residues. The CDR3 sequence is CATGSRDTQYF. DNA for the CDR3: TGTGCCACAGGTTCCAGGGATACGCAGTATTTT.

This clone was observed a handful of times. V gene TRBV2 combines with J gene TRBJ1-2; unclear D gene. V gave up 4 bases and J gave up 2 bases, with 11 bases separating them. CDR3 length: 14 residues. Per the germline V gene, CDR1 is SNHLY and CDR2 is FYNNEI. This CDR3 reads CASSGIRGNYGYTF. The CDR3 DNA sequence: TGTGCCAGCAGTGGTATTCGGGGAAACTATGGCTACACCTTC.

There are a few counts of this clone. V is TRBV3-1 (or the pseudogene TRBV3-2) and J is TRBJ2-2; no clear D. V lost 0 bases and J 7 bases, leaving 6 bases between the germline ends. This CDR3 region has 13 residues. In germline, CDR1 is LGHDT, CDR2 YNNKEL (reference sequence). For the CDR3, the DNA is TGTGCCAGCAGCCAAGATGAGGTCGGGGAGCTGTTTTTT. It yields the protein CASSQDEVGELFF.

V is TRBV5-6 and J is TRBJ2-1; 10 bases agree with TRBD2. Per germline, CDR1 SGHDT and CDR2 YYEEEE. There are 15 residues in the CDR3. The V and J ends lost 2 bases and 7 bases, in that order; junction bases with no gene match: 6. Here the CDR3 reads CASSFETSGQNEQFF. Written as DNA, the CDR3 is TGTGCCAGCAGCTTTGAGACTAGCGGGCAAAATGAGCAGTTCTTC. The full variable domain, in which reference TRBV5-6 and TRBJ2-1 provide the parts outside the CDR3, is DAGVTQSPTHLIKTRGQQVTLRCSPKSGHDTVSWYQQALGQGPQFIFQYYEEEERQRGNFPDRFSGHQFPNYSSELNVNALLLGDSALYLCASSFETSGQNEQFFGPGTRLTVL.

This chain connects TRBV30 to TRBJ1-1; D is uncertain. Per germline, CDR1 GTSNPN and CDR2 SVGIG (reference sequence). CDR3 size: 13 residues. Between the trimmed V and J ends, which lost 1 base and 5 bases, there was a span of 11 bases. As DNA, the CDR3 is TGTGCCTGGAGTGGGTTGTCGGGGACTGAAGCTTTCTTT. It yields the protein CAWSGLSGTEAFF.

The rearrangement joins TRBV28 to TRBJ2-3, with 8 nucleotides matching TRBD2. This CDR3 region has 18 residues. Germline loops: CDR1 MDHEN, CDR2 SYDVKM. The junction had 17 bases not matched to a gene; V was cut back by 5 bases and J by 4 bases. This CDR3 reads CASSVLILAGGGADTQYF. The CDR3 DNA follows: TGTGCCAGCAGTGTCCTCATATTGGCGGGGGGAGGGGCAGATACGCAGTATTTT.

J is TRBJ1-5 and V is TRBV28; the D is unclear. This CDR3 has 12 residues. Trimming pared 2 bases from V and 11 bases from J, leaving 10 bases between. Germline CDR1 MDHEN, CDR2 SYDVKM. The CDR3 reads CASSLDPGAQHF. The CDR3, as DNA: TGTGCCAGCAGTTTAGACCCCGGGGCCCAGCATTTT.

V usage is TRBV5-1 and J usage is TRBJ1-1; D is unclear. V was clipped by 3 bases and J by 7 bases, with 19 bases between them. The germline V gene encodes CDR1 SGHRS and CDR2 YFSETQ. The CDR3 loop spans 15 amino acids. The CDR3 region has the DNA TGCGCCAGCAGCTCGTCCAGACCTCAGGTAAATGAAGCTTTCTTT. This sequence encodes CASSSSRPQVNEAFF.

In its sample, this clone was seen once. The chain is built from TRBV5-8 and TRBJ1-3; no clear D. CDR3 length: 16 residues. Germline-derived CDR1 and CDR2 are SGHTS and YDEGEE. The V end lost 0 bases, the J end lost 2 bases, and 12 bases lay between the germline ends. The CDR3 DNA reads as TGTGCCAGCAGCTTGGAGGAGGTCCGGCCTGGAAACACCATATATTTT. This sequence encodes CASSLEEVRPGNTIYF.

The J gene is TRBJ1-1, the V gene TRBV7-9; D call uncertain. Germline lookup yields CDR1 SEHNR and CDR2 FQNEAQ (reference sequence). This CDR3 comprises 13 residues. The V gene lost 8 bases and the J gene lost 1 base, with 11 bases spanning the gap. The CDR3 region is CASRREENTEAFF. The CDR3 DNA reads TGTGCCAGCCGCCGGGAGGAGAACACTGAAGCTTTCTTT.